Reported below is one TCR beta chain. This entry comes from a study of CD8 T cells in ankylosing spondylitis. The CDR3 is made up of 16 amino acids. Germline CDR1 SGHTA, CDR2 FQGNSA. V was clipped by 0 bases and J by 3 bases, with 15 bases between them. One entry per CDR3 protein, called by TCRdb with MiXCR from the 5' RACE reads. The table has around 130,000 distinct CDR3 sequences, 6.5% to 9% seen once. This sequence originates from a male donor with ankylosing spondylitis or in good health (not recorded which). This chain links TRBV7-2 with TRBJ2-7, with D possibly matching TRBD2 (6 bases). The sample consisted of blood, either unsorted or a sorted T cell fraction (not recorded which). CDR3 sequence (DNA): TGTGCCAGCAGCTTAGCCCCTGGCGGGGCGGGCTACGAGCAGTACTTC. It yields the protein CASSLAPGGAGYEQYF.